One sample yielded the 4 T cell receptor beta chains listed below, sequenced in a study of blood T cell repertoires in COVID-19. The protocol was immunoSEQ multiplex PCR, while the TCRdb copy is restricted to in-frame clones and leaves out a portion. The data contain 100,000 to 150,000 clones, about 80% of them singletons. The sample taken for sequencing was peripheral blood. Every receptor here comes from a woman in her 50s with acute or convalescent COVID-19.

The chain joins TRBV6-6 to TRBJ1-1; D not resolved. There are 12 residues in the CDR3. CDR1 and CDR2 from the germline V gene are MNHNY and SVGAGI (reference sequence). Trimming shortened V by 1 base and J by 7 bases, and 7 bases separated the two germline ends. CDR3 DNA: TGTGCCAGCAGTTACTTGCGGGGTGAAGCTTTCTTT. It encodes CASSYLRGEAFF.

This clone is a singleton in its sample. V and J are TRBV12-3 or TRBV12-4 and TRBJ1-4; TRBD1 agrees at 8 bases. CDR3 length: 13 residues. V shed 5 bases, J shed 7 bases, and the junction held 3 bases outside the gene matches. The DNA for the CDR3 is TGTGCCAGCAGTCAGGGGGCAGCTGAAAAACTGTTTTTT. It translates to CASSQGAAEKLFF.

Points on this clone: Other DNA sequences in this sample translate to the same CDR3. The chain links TRBV30 to TRBJ1-2; TRBD1 matches at 8 bases. CDR1 is GTSNPN and CDR2 is SVGIG in the germline V gene (reference sequence). Unmatched junction bases numbered 7, after V lost 2 bases and J lost 5 bases. The CDR3 length is 14 residues. The CDR3 DNA reads as TGTGCCTGGAGTCGCGGACAGGGAGGATATGGCTACACCTTC. Protein product: CAWSRGQGGYGYTF.

The genes are TRBV18 and TRBJ1-2; 12 nucleotides match TRBD1. The junction had 11 bases not matched to a gene; V was cut back by 3 bases and J by 6 bases. The CDR3 runs 17 residues. From germline, CDR1 is KGHSH and CDR2 LQKENI. The CDR3 DNA reads as TGTGCCAGCTCACCGCAACCCCCCGGGACAGGGGGCCATGGCTACACCTTC. This codes for CASSPQPPGTGGHGYTF.